The 3 T cell receptor beta chains listed next were all sequenced from one sample in a study of T cells in Graves' hyperthyroidism and ophthalmopathy. RNA transcripts yielded amplified TCR beta CDR3 regions. The HTBI set primed first-round TCR CDR3 RT-PCR. MiXCR, applied by TCRdb to the multiplex PCR reads, yields one record per CDR3 protein. The data hold 800,000 or so distinct CDR3 sequences, with 38% observed a single time. The sequenced sample was blood. These receptors were obtained from a man aged 18 to 35 with Graves' hyperthyroidism.

In its sample, this clonotype was seen a few times. V and J are TRBV20-1 and TRBJ1-5; 11 bases match TRBD1. The junction had 7 bases not matched to a gene; V was cut back by 5 bases and J by 10 bases. Germline loops: CDR1 DFQATT, CDR2 SNEGSKA (reference sequence). The CDR3 spans 13 residues. The CDR3 region has the DNA TGCAGTGCTCCCGGGACAGGGGGAAACCCCCAGCATTTT. Amino acids: CSAPGTGGNPQHF.

This clonotype has only a few counts. V and J are TRBV19 and TRBJ2-2; 7 bases agree with TRBD2. This CDR3 comprises 15 residues. Looked up from germline, CDR1 is LNHDA and CDR2 is SQIVND (reference sequence). The ends lost 4 bases at V and 6 bases at J; junction bases unmatched: 8. CDR3 coding DNA: TGTGCCAGTAGTAAGCGGGACGCCGATTCCGGGGAGCTGTTTTTT. Translating gives CASSKRDADSGELFF.

This clonotype was seen a handful of times. This chain connects TRBV20-1 to TRBJ2-2, with TRBD1 identical over 9 bases. The CDR3 is 14 residues long. The V gene's germline CDR1 is DFQATT and CDR2 SNEGSKA (reference sequence). V gave up 0 bases and J gave up 7 bases; unmatched junction bases: 3. The CDR3 region has the DNA TGCAGTGCTAGAGACCCGACAGGGGGCGGGGAGCTGTTTTTT. As protein: CSARDPTGGGELFF.